This T cell receptor beta chain was recorded in a study of blood T cell repertoires in COVID-19. Study-level background: Italy, Spain and the United States were the sources of the convalescent and acute COVID-19 samples.

In the authors' workflow: How many nucleated cells were present was estimated from reference gene primer amplification. Produced via immunoSEQ multiplex PCR; TCRdb's table is partial and in-frame only. For V, J and clone size, that table is used; D and trimming come from the DNA. The data hold 230,000 or so clones, with 89% observed a single time. V was trimmed by 4 bases and J by 6 bases, leaving 15 bases between them. Germline V gives CDR1 MDHEN, CDR2 SYDVKM. CDR3 length: 14 residues. The sequenced sample consisted of peripheral blood. V gene TRBV28 combines with J gene TRBJ1-2, with TRBD1 as a possible D gene (6 bases). The receptor's source is a woman aged 40 to 50 who had recovered from COVID-19. CDR3 region: CASSSGIGGNGYTF. The CDR3 nucleotides are TGTGCCAGCAGTTCCGGGATAGGGGGTAATGGCTACACCTTC.